The clone carrying this T cell receptor (beta chain) was detected a few times. This CDR3 is 15 amino acids long. V trimming: 0 bases; J trimming: 5 bases; junction bases outside the gene matches: 9. The V gene's germline CDR1 is GTSNPN and CDR2 SVGIG (reference sequence). The data stem from a study of shared clonotypes between healthy human individuals. The table came from immunoSEQ multiplex PCR; TCRdb's copy has only in-frame clones and leaves some out. Among some 2,000,000 clones listed, 95% were seen once. CD4+ cells underwent separation, giving CD45RA+ naive and CD45RA-negative memory subsets. This sequence was found in a man aged 18 to 29 in good health. The specimen sequenced was naive CD4+ T cells sorted from blood. Subset specified: CD45RA+ positively selected. The V and J genes are TRBV30 and TRBJ2-5, with 7 bases lining up with TRBD1. The CDR3 sequence is CAWSVWGRGLETQYF. For the CDR3, the DNA is TGTGCCTGGAGTGTATGGGGCAGGGGGTTGGAGACCCAGTACTTC. The full variable domain, with the rest looked up from reference TRBV30 and TRBJ2-5, is SQTIHQWPATLVQPVGSPLSLECTVEGTSNPNLYWYRQAAGRGLQLLFYSVGIGQISSEVPQNLSASRPQDRQFILSSKKLLLSDSGFYLCAWSVWGRGLETQYFGPGTRLLVL.